These 26 T cell receptor beta chains originate from one sample sequenced in a study of human T cells and chemical hapten exposure. The time point: patch test 1, 2 weeks after DPC sensitization. Documented treatment: therapeutic diphenylcyclopropenone sensitization with weekly scalp DPC. MiXCR was run by TCRdb on the RACE reads, yielding one entry per CDR3 protein. The repertoire includes fewer than 200,000 distinct CDR3 sequences, about a fifth of them detected once, and about 7% sits in the top ten. The sample here was whole blood, taken in connection with sensitization to the hapten diphenylcyclopropenone (DPC). These TCRs come from a woman in her forties or fifties with alopecia areata. Some clones in this sample may be carry-over from other donors' samples.

CDR3 in amino acids: CASSPAVTNYEQFF. CDR3 DNA: TGCGCCAGCAGCCCTGCGGTGACTAACTATGAGCAGTTCTTC. The chain joins TRBV5-1 to TRBJ2-1, with D possibly TRBD2 on 5 matching bases. CDR3 length equals 14 residues. The V gene lost 4 bases and the J gene lost 8 bases, with 16 bases spanning the gap. The V gene's germline CDR1 is SGHRS and CDR2 YFSETQ.

The chain is built from TRBV7-2 and TRBJ1-2; no firm D call. Trimming removed 1 base from V and 5 bases from J, with 8 bases in between. This CDR3 is built from 13 residues. In germline, CDR1 is SGHTA, CDR2 FQGNSA. The CDR3 nucleotides read TGTGCCAGCAGCTTAGTAGGGTTTTATGGCTACACCTTC. Translating it yields CASSLVGFYGYTF.

The table lists this clonotype with a few counts. The genes are TRBV12-3 or TRBV12-4 and TRBJ2-2; D is ambiguous. Trimming took off 7 bases at V and 6 bases at J, with 6 bases between the two ends. The CDR3 length is 11 residues. As DNA, the CDR3 is TGTGCCAGCAAGTCGTCCGGGGAGCTGTTTTTT. Protein sequence: CASKSSGELFF.

This clonotype was recorded a few times. The J gene is TRBJ1-2, the V gene TRBV2; tentative D call: TRBD1 (5 bases). Between the trimmed V and J ends, which lost 0 bases and 7 bases, there was a span of 18 bases. The CDR3 spans 16 residues. From germline, CDR1 is SNHLY and CDR2 FYNNEI. The CDR3 DNA is TGTGCCAGCAGTGAAGCGCGGGGCGGACTAATTGCTGGCTACACCTTC. Amino acid sequence: CASSEARGGLIAGYTF.

This rearrangement joins TRBV11-2 to TRBJ2-1; D may correspond to TRBD1 or TRBD2 (5 bases each). Germline loops: CDR1 SGHAT, CDR2 FQNNGV. V was clipped by 1 base and J by 7 bases, with 17 bases between them. The CDR3 spans 16 residues. The CDR3 is CASSLVGPGGRNEQFF. CDR3 DNA sequence: TGTGCCAGCAGCTTAGTGGGGCCAGGTGGGAGAAATGAGCAGTTCTTC.

This clonotype was seen a handful of times. The CDR3 loop is CASSLGLVTSTEAFF. The CDR3 nucleotides are TGTGCCAGCAGTTTGGGGTTGGTGACGAGTACTGAAGCTTTCTTT. The chain links TRBV27 to TRBJ1-1, with unresolved D. Trimming left V 3 bases short and J 5 bases short, with 16 bases between. This CDR3 region has 15 residues. The V gene's germline CDR1 is MNHEY and CDR2 SMNVEV (reference sequence).

This clonotype was seen a handful of times. The rearrangement links TRBV5-4 to TRBJ1-1; D call uncertain. The CDR3 length is 16 residues. V was trimmed by 0 bases and J by 5 bases, leaving 17 bases between them. From germline, CDR1 is SGHNT and CDR2 YYREEE (reference sequence). DNA of the CDR3: TGTGCCAGCAGCTTGGATCCACGCGTCGGATTGACTGAAGCTTTCTTT. This gives the protein CASSLDPRVGLTEAFF.

The chain recombines TRBV7-2 with TRBJ2-5; TRBD2 matches 7 bases. This CDR3 is built from 16 residues. The J segment lost 1 base and the V segment lost 5 bases, leaving 10 bases of the junction unmatched. Germline loops: CDR1 SGHTA, CDR2 FQGNSA. The CDR3 region has the DNA TGTGCCAGCAGCCGCGGACTAGAAGGGATCCAAGAGACCCAGTACTTC. It codes for CASSRGLEGIQETQYF.

The rearrangement uses TRBV12-3 or TRBV12-4 and TRBJ1-4, with D tentatively TRBD1 (5 bases). Trimming removed 2 bases from V and 7 bases from J, with 11 bases in between. This CDR3 is built from 14 residues. CDR3 nucleotide sequence: TGTGCCAGCAGTTTAAATGAGGGGCGTGAAAAACTGTTTTTT. As protein: CASSLNEGREKLFF.

This clonotype came up a few times. The rearrangement links TRBV20-1 to TRBJ2-2, with D possibly TRBD1 on 6 matching bases. CDR1 and CDR2 from the germline V gene are DFQATT and SNEGSKA (reference sequence). The CDR3 loop spans 13 amino acids. Trimming left V 4 bases short and J 5 bases short, with 11 bases between. CDR3 region: CSATGTPTGELFF. The DNA of the CDR3 is TGCAGTGCTACCGGGACACCAACCGGGGAGCTGTTTTTT.

This clonotype was observed a handful of times. The CDR3 DNA sequence: TGCAGCGCTACTAGGCAGCGCGTAGGGAATGAGCAGTTCTTC. Its translation: CSATRQRVGNEQFF. The rearrangement joins TRBV29-1 to TRBJ2-1; TRBD2 is a possible D gene (5 bases). Trimming cost V 7 bases and J 7 bases, with 20 bases left between them. Germline V gene data show CDR1 as SQVTM and CDR2 as ANQGSEA. This CDR3 comprises 14 residues.

The chain couples TRBV6-5 to TRBJ2-7; the D gene is possibly TRBD1 (8 bases). Germline V gene lookup returns CDR1 MNHEY and CDR2 SVGAGI. Trimming stripped 8 bases from V and 2 bases from J, with 25 bases between. This CDR3 is built from 17 residues. For the CDR3, the DNA is TGTGCCAGCGCACCCGCACGGCGGGGGACAGGCACCTACGAGCAGTACTTC. Amino acid sequence: CASAPARRGTGTYEQYF.

This clonotype was seen only a few times. This chain connects TRBV10-3 to TRBJ2-3; no definite D call. Germline CDR1 reads ENHRY; CDR2 reads SYGVKD. Trimming removed 6 bases from V and 4 bases from J, with 8 bases in between. The CDR3 length is 12 residues. This CDR3 is CAIRSLADTQYF. The DNA for the CDR3 is TGTGCCATCAGATCCCTTGCAGATACGCAGTATTTT.

J is TRBJ1-2 and V is TRBV7-9; D is unresolved. Trimming removed 1 base from V and 2 bases from J, with 11 bases in between. CDR1 is SEHNR, CDR2 FQNEAQ, per germline (reference sequence). The CDR3 totals 15 residues. The DNA of the CDR3 is TGTGCCAGCAGCTTAGTTAATGCAATCAACTATGGCTACACCTTC. Amino acids: CASSLVNAINYGYTF.

In this sample, this clonotype turned up a few times. This chain joins TRBV18 and TRBJ2-7, with D hard to call. V lost 2 bases and J 5 bases, leaving 10 bases between the germline ends. The CDR3 runs to 13 residues. CDR1 is KGHSH, CDR2 LQKENI, per germline. The DNA of the CDR3 is TGTGCCAGCTCACCAAGTTACCAGCACGAGCAGTACTTC. Its protein product is CASSPSYQHEQYF.

This clonotype was counted a few times. The chain recombines TRBV7-9 with TRBJ2-1; D remains unclear. V dropped 5 bases and J dropped 7 bases, with 6 bases sitting between them. Germline values: CDR1 SEHNR, CDR2 FQNEAQ (reference sequence). This CDR3 has 11 amino acids. The CDR3 loop reads CASSPQNEQFF. The CDR3 nucleotides read TGTGCCAGCAGCCCCCAGAATGAGCAGTTCTTC. The full variable domain, its missing parts supplied by reference TRBV7-9 and TRBJ2-1, is DTGVSQNPRHKITKRGQNVTFRCDPISEHNRLYWYRQTLGQGPEFLTYFQNEAQLEKSRLLSDRFSAERPKGSFSTLEIQRTEQGDSAMYLCASSPQNEQFFGPGTRLTVL.

This clonotype was observed once. The V and J genes are TRBV12-3 or TRBV12-4 and TRBJ2-3; D is uncertain. The CDR3 is 13 residues long. The V and J ends lost 6 bases and 4 bases respectively, with 11 bases between them. CDR3 protein: CASSLSSADTQYF. As DNA, the CDR3 is TGTGCCAGCAGCCTGTCCTCGGCAGATACGCAGTATTTT.

The chain is built from TRBV10-1 and TRBJ2-5; D assignment may be TRBD1 or TRBD2 (5 bases each). The germline CDR1 and CDR2 sequences are WNHNN and SYGVQD (reference sequence). CDR3 length: 16 residues. Trimming removed 6 bases at V and 0 bases at J, with 17 bases between. This CDR3 reads CASSSRDGMYQETQYF. The CDR3 bases are TGCGCCAGCAGCTCCAGGGACGGGATGTACCAAGAGACCCAGTACTTC.

Worth noting for this clonotype: Since no conserved phenylalanine or tryptophan closes the CDR3, a read error is the likely cause. This chain joins TRBV9 and TRBJ2-7; D gene ambiguous. V was shortened by 3 bases and J by 3 bases, with 10 bases between the two germline ends. Germline CDR1 is SGDLS and CDR2 is YYNGEE. This CDR3 spans 13 amino acids. In DNA form, the CDR3 reads TGTGCCAGCAGCGGATCATGGGACTACGAGCAGTACTCC. Translating gives CASSGSWDYEQYS.

There are a few counts of this clonotype. The chain links TRBV29-1 to TRBJ1-1; D is perhaps TRBD1 (5 bases). This CDR3 has 13 amino acids. V was trimmed by 7 bases and J by 2 bases, leaving 14 bases between them. CDR1 and CDR2 (germline): SQVTM, ANQGSEA. The CDR3 spells CSAEIQVNTEAFF. Here the CDR3 DNA reads TGCAGCGCCGAAATACAGGTCAACACTGAAGCTTTCTTT.

The rearrangement joins TRBV29-1 to TRBJ2-3; a possible D gene is TRBD2 (7 bases). The CDR3 loop spans 14 amino acids. Trimming pared 4 bases from V and 1 base from J, leaving 12 bases between. The germline CDR1 and CDR2 sequences are SQVTM and ANQGSEA. This CDR3 is CSVVRGGGTDTQYF. CDR3 bases: TGCAGCGTTGTAAGGGGGGGCGGCACAGATACGCAGTATTTT.

This clonotype was counted ten times or more. The V gene is TRBV11-1, the J gene TRBJ2-2, with TRBD2 matching over 8 bases. Germline CDR1 and CDR2: SGHAT and FQDESV (reference sequence). The CDR3 covers 13 residues. Trimming took 5 bases from V and 7 from J; bases not matched to a gene: 3. CDR3 DNA sequence: TGTGCCAGCAGCGTCGGGACTAGCGGGGAGCTGTTTTTT. It specifies CASSVGTSGELFF. Complete variable domain (other parts from reference TRBV11-1 and TRBJ2-2): EAEVAQSPRYKITEKSQAVAFWCDPISGHATLYWYRQILGQGPELLVQFQDESVVDDSQLPKDRFSAERLKGVDSTLKIQPAELGDSAMYLCASSVGTSGELFFGEGSRLTVL.

This clonotype was counted many times. V and J are TRBV28 and TRBJ1-1, with no clear D. Germline V gene sequence: CDR1 MDHEN, CDR2 SYDVKM. This CDR3 has 13 amino acids. Trimming removed 6 bases from V and 3 bases from J, with 11 bases in between. In DNA, the CDR3 is TGTGCCAGCAGGGCCCCCAACTACACTGAAGCTTTCTTT. This translates into CASRAPNYTEAFF.

There are a few counts of this clonotype. The chain combines TRBV7-8 with TRBJ2-5; 10 positions match TRBD1. The CDR3 sequence is 15 residues long. CDR1 and CDR2 from the germline V gene are SGHVS and FQNEAQ. Losses at the gene ends were 5 bases for V and 3 bases for J; bases not matched to a gene: 6. CDR3 DNA: TGTGCCAGCAGCGGCGCCGGGACAGGGGAAGAGACCCAGTACTTC. This encodes CASSGAGTGEETQYF.

This clonotype has a handful of counts. The DNA of the CDR3 is TGTGCCAGCAGCCCCCGATCCTCCCTCTGGTCTCTCGGCTACACCTTC. Its protein is CASSPRSSLWSLGYTF. The chain has TRBV6-5 and TRBJ1-2; D gene uncertain. The CDR3 sequence is 16 residues long. The ends were cut back, 6 bases at V and 8 bases at J, with 25 bases in the middle. Germline CDR1 and CDR2: MNHEY and SVGAGI.

Only a few counts were recorded for this clonotype. The chain joins TRBV6-4 to TRBJ2-2; the D is unclear. This CDR3 has 13 residues. CDR1 MRHNA and CDR2 SNTAGT come from the germline V gene. With 4 bases removed from V and 0 bases from J, the gap between germline ends came to 3 bases. The CDR3 reads CASSAANTGELFF. The CDR3, as DNA: TGTGCCAGCAGTGCCGCGAACACCGGGGAGCTGTTTTTT.